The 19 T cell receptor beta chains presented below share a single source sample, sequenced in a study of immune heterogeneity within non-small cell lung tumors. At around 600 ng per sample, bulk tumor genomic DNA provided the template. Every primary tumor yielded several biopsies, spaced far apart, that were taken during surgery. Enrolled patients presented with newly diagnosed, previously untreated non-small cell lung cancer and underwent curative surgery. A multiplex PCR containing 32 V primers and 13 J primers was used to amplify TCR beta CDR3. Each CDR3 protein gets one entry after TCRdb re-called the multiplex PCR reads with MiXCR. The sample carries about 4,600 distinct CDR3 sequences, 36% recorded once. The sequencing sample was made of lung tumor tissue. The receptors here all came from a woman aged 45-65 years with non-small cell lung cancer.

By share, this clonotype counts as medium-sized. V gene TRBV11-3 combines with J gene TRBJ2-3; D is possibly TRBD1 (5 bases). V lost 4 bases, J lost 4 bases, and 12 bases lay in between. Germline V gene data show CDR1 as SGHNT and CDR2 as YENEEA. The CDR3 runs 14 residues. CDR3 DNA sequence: TGTGCCAGCAGCTCCAGGGTCGCCCCAGATACGCAGTATTTT. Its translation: CASSSRVAPDTQYF.

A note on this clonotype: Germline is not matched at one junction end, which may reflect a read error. CDR3 DNA sequence: TGTGCCAGCAGCTTGAAAGTCGTCAGCACAGAAACGCAGTATTTT. Its protein product is CASSLKVVSTETQYF. The rearrangement joins TRBV5-6 to TRBJ2-3; D not resolved. The CDR3 runs to 15 residues. Looked up from germline, CDR1 is SGHDT and CDR2 is YYEEEE.

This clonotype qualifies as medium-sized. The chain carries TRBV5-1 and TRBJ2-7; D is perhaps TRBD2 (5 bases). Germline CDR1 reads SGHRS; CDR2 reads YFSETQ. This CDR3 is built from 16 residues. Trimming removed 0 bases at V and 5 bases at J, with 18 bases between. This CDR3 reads CASSLEQSRRSDEQYF. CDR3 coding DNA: TGCGCCAGCAGCTTGGAACAGAGCAGACGTAGCGACGAGCAGTACTTC.

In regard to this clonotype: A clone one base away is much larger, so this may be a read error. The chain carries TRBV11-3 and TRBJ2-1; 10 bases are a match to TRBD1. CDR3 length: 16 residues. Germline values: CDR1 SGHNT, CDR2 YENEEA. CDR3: CVSSSRTGGSYNEQFF. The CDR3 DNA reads TGTGTCAGCAGCTCAAGGACAGGGGGCTCCTACAATGAGCAGTTCTTC.

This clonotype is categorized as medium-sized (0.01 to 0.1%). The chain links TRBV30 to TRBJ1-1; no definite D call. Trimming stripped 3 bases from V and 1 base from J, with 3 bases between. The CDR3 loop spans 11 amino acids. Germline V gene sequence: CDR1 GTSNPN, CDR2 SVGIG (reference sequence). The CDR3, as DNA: TGTGCCTGGAGGTGGAACACTGAAGCTTTCTTT. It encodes CAWRWNTEAFF.

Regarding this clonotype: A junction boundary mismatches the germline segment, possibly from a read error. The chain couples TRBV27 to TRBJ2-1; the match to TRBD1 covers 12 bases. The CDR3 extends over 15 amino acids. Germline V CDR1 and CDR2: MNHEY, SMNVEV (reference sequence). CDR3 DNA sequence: TGTGCCAGCAGTTTCGGGACAGGGGGCTTCTATGATCAGTTCTTC. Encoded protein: CASSFGTGGFYDQFF.

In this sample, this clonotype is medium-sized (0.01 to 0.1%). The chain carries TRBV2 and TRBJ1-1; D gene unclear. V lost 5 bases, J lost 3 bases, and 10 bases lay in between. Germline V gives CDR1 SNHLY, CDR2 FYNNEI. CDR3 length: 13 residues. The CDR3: CASSKQLDTEAFF. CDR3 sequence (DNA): TGTGCCAGCAGTAAACAACTCGACACTGAAGCTTTCTTT.

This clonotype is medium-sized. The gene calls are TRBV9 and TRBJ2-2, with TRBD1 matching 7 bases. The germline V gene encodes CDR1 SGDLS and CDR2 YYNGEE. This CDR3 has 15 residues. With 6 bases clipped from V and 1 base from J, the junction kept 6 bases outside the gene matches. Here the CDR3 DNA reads TGTGCCAGCATGCGAGGGGACAGGAACACCGGGGAGCTGTTTTTT. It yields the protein CASMRGDRNTGELFF. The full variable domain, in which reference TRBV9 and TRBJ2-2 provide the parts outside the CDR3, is DSGVTQTPKHLITATGQRVTLRCSPRSGDLSVYWYQQSLDQGLQFLIQYYNGEERAKGNILERFSAQQFPDLHSELNLSSLELGDSALYFCASMRGDRNTGELFFGEGSRLTVL.

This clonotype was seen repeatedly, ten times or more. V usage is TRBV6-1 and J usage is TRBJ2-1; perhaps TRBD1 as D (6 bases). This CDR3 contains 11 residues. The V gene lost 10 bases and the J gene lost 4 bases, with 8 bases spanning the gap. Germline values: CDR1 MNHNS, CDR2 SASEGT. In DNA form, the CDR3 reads TGTGCCACCGGACAGTACAATGAGCAGTTCTTC. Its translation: CATGQYNEQFF.

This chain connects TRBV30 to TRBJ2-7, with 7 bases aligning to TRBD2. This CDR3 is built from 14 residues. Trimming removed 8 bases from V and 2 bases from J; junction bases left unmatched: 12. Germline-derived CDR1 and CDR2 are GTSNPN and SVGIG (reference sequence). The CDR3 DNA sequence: TGTGCCAGCAGTAAGGGGACTAAAACCTACGAGCAGTACTTC. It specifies CASSKGTKTYEQYF.

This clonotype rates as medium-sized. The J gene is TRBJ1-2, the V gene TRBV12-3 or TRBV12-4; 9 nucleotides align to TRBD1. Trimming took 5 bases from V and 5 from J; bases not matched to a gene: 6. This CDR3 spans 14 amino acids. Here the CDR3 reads CASSAWTGVYGYTF. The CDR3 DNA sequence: TGTGCCAGCAGTGCCTGGACAGGGGTATATGGCTACACCTTC.

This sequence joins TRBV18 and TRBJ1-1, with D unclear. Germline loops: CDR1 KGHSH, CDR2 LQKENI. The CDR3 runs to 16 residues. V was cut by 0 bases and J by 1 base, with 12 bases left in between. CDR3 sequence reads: CASSPPSRGSNTEAFF. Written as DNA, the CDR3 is TGTGCCAGCTCACCACCGTCCCGGGGTTCGAACACTGAAGCTTTCTTT.

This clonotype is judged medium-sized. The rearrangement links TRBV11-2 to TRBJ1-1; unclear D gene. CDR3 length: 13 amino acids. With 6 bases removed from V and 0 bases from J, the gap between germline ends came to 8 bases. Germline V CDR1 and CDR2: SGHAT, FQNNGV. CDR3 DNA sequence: TGTGCCAGCAGACGAGATCTGAACACTGAAGCTTTCTTT. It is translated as CASRRDLNTEAFF.

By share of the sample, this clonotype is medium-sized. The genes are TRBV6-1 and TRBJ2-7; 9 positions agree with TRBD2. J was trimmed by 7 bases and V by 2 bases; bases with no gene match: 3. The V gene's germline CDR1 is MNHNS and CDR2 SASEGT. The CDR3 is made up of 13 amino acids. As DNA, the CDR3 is TGTGCCAGCAGTGAATGGCGGGGGGGGGAGCAGTACTTC. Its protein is CASSEWRGGEQYF.

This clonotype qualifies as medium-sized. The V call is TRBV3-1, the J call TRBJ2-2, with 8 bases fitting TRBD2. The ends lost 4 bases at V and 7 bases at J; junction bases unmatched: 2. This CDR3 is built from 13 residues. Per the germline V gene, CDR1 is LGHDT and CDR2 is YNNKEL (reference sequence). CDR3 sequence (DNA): TGTGCCAGCAGCCCCGGGGGGGGCGGGGAGCTGTTTTTT. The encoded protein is CASSPGGGGELFF.

Here the CDR3 reads CASARLAGGYNEQFF. CDR3 nucleotide sequence: TGTGCCTCAGCCCGACTAGCGGGAGGGTACAATGAGCAGTTCTTC. The chain couples TRBV2 to TRBJ2-1; TRBD2 aligns across 14 bases. CDR1 and CDR2 from the germline V gene are SNHLY and FYNNEI. CDR3 length: 15 amino acids. V was pared by 11 bases and J by 4 bases, with 7 bases of the junction left unmatched.

This chain's CDR3 is CASSLVGTGRYGYTF. DNA for the CDR3: TGCGCCAGCAGCTTGGTCGGAACAGGGCGCTATGGCTACACCTTC. The V and J genes are TRBV5-1 and TRBJ1-2; maybe TRBD1 (6 bases). Trimming shortened V by 0 bases and J by 4 bases, and 13 bases separated the two germline ends. The CDR3 loop spans 15 amino acids. Germline CDR1 reads SGHRS; CDR2 reads YFSETQ.

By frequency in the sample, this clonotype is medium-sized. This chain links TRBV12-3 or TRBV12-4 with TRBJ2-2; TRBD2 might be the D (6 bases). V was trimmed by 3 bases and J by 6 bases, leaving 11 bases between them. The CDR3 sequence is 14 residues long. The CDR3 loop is CASSFGGWPGELFF. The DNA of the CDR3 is TGTGCCAGCAGTTTTGGGGGGTGGCCCGGGGAGCTGTTTTTT.

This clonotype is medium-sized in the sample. As DNA, the CDR3 is TGTGCCAGCTCACCACCAGGGGCTCCCCAGCATTTT. Translated: CASSPPGAPQHF. V gene TRBV18 combines with J gene TRBJ1-5; D perhaps matches TRBD1 (5 bases). The CDR3 is 12 amino acids. Germline loops: CDR1 KGHSH, CDR2 LQKENI. Trimming removed 0 bases at V and 10 bases at J, with 7 bases between.